The 18 T cell receptor beta chains below were found in one sample sequenced in a study of OX40 agonist ivuxolimab in advanced cancers. Assay used: immunoSEQ multiplex PCR; TCRdb lists only in-frame clones, some missing. The sample lists about 72,000 clones, around 88% occurring once. The sample consisted of CD4+ or CD8+ T cells sorted from blood, taken in a trial of the OX40 agonist ivuxolimab. The receptor set was obtained from an adult with an advanced solid tumor such as melanoma, head and neck, liver or kidney cancer.

With regard to this clone: One junction end does not reproduce the germline sequence, and a read error may be involved. The rearrangement links TRBV15 to TRBJ1-5, with a possible D match to TRBD1 (5 bases). The CDR3 consists of 12 residues. CDR1 is LNHNV and CDR2 is YYDKDF in the germline V gene (reference sequence). The CDR3 nucleotides read TGTGCCACCAGCAGAGATGACCAGGGTCGGTATTTT. It codes for CATSRDDQGRYF.

This clone was picked up one time. The CDR3 DNA reads as TGTGCCAGTAGTCATACACTTACAGAGACCCAGTACTTC. It translates to CASSHTLTETQYF. The chain combines TRBV19 with TRBJ2-5; no firm D call. The germline CDR1 and CDR2 sequences are LNHDA and SQIVND (reference sequence). The CDR3 is 13 residues long. The V gene lost 5 bases and the J gene lost 4 bases, with 11 bases spanning the gap.

The chain couples TRBV2 to TRBJ2-1; TRBD2 agrees at 14 bases. This CDR3 contains 15 residues. From germline, CDR1 is SNHLY and CDR2 FYNNEI. Trimming took 6 bases from V and 6 from J; bases not matched to a gene: 4. CDR3 sequence: CASRGGLAGVNEQFF. In DNA form, the CDR3 reads TGTGCCAGCAGAGGGGGACTAGCGGGAGTCAATGAGCAGTTCTTC.

This clone came up a few times. CDR3 sequence (DNA): TGTGCCAGTAGTACCGGGACTAGCGGGAGGAATGAGCAGTTCTTC. Amino acid sequence: CASSTGTSGRNEQFF. This chain connects TRBV19 to TRBJ2-1; 15 nucleotides line up with TRBD2. The trim removed 4 bases at V and 7 bases at J, leaving 2 bases unmatched. Per the germline V gene, CDR1 is LNHDA and CDR2 is SQIVND (reference sequence). This CDR3 has 15 amino acids.

This clone was picked up one time. CDR3 loop: CASSYDIRGSPLHF. CDR3 nucleotides: TGTGCCAGCAGTTATGACATAAGGGGTTCACCCCTCCACTTT. The chain joins TRBV6-5 to TRBJ1-6; weak D call: TRBD1 (5 bases). Trimming removed 3 bases from V and 9 bases from J, with 12 bases in between. Per the germline V gene, CDR1 is MNHEY and CDR2 is SVGAGI. The CDR3 covers 14 residues.

As concerns this clone: This sample includes further DNA sequences coding for the same CDR3. The chain employs TRBV6-5 and TRBJ2-2; D is ambiguous. Between the trimmed V and J ends, which lost 11 bases and 2 bases, there was a span of 12 bases. CDR1 MNHEY and CDR2 SVGAGI come from the germline V gene. The CDR3 consists of 13 residues. CDR3 in DNA: TGTGCCGCCTACCGACAAAACACCGGGGAGCTGTTTTTT. The encoded protein is CAAYRQNTGELFF.

The chain links TRBV5-1 to TRBJ1-2, with 7 bases matching TRBD1. CDR1 is SGHRS, CDR2 YFSETQ, per germline. V lost 5 bases, J lost 3 bases, and 19 bases stayed unmatched. The CDR3 covers 18 residues. In nucleotides, the CDR3 is TGCGCCAGCAGGGACATCTCAGCCGGGACAGAGCTCCACTATGGCTACACCTTC. Translating it yields CASRDISAGTELHYGYTF.

The gene calls are TRBV28 and TRBJ1-1; D gene ambiguous. The CDR3 sequence is 12 residues long. Looked up from germline, CDR1 is MDHEN and CDR2 is SYDVKM. V lost 7 bases and J 7 bases, leaving 13 bases between the germline ends. The CDR3: CASMADRVEAFF. CDR3 sequence (DNA): TGTGCCAGCATGGCGGATAGGGTTGAAGCTTTCTTT.

CDR3 coding DNA: TGTGCCTGGAGTGGGGGGACTGAAGAGACCCAGTACTTC. Protein sequence: CAWSGGTEETQYF. This sequence joins TRBV30 and TRBJ2-5, with TRBD2 as a possible D gene (6 bases). CDR1 GTSNPN and CDR2 SVGIG come from the germline V gene (reference sequence). The CDR3 is made up of 13 amino acids. V dropped 1 base and J dropped 3 bases, with 9 bases sitting between them.

This chain links TRBV28 with TRBJ2-7, with no clear D. Germline CDR1 reads MDHEN; CDR2 reads SYDVKM. Between the trimmed V and J ends, which lost 2 bases and 2 bases, there was a span of 13 bases. This CDR3 comprises 15 residues. The CDR3 coding sequence is TGTGCCAGCAGTTTAAAGGGATTAGTCCCCTACGAGCAGTACTTC. This encodes CASSLKGLVPYEQYF. Looking up the rest from reference TRBV28 and TRBJ2-7 gives the full variable domain: DVKVTQSSRYLVKRTGEKVFLECVQDMDHENMFWYRQDPGLGLRLIYFSYDVKMKEKGDIPEGYSVSREKKERFSLILESASTNQTSMYLCASSLKGLVPYEQYFGPGTRLTVT.

With respect to this clone: A read error may account for a junction end that differs from germline. This chain connects TRBV19 to TRBJ2-1; TRBD1 matches at 10 bases. CDR3 size: 14 residues. In germline, CDR1 is LNHDA, CDR2 SQIVND (reference sequence). The CDR3 reads CATEPGQGTNGQFF. Written as DNA, the CDR3 is TGTGCCACGGAACCGGGACAGGGGACCAATGGGCAGTTCTTC.

The chain joins TRBV6-1 to TRBJ2-3; D uncertain. There are 14 residues in the CDR3. V lost 4 bases and J 1 base, leaving 9 bases between the germline ends. The germline gives CDR1 MNHNS, CDR2 SASEGT. Written as DNA, the CDR3 is TGTGCCAGCAGTGCAAGTTTGGGCACAGATACGCAGTATTTT. Its protein is CASSASLGTDTQYF.

The rearrangement uses TRBV27 and TRBJ2-5; D not certain. The CDR3 is made up of 13 amino acids. V dropped 1 base and J dropped 1 base, with 4 bases sitting between them. The germline gives CDR1 MNHEY, CDR2 SMNVEV (reference sequence). The CDR3 here is CASSLYFQETQYF. The DNA of the CDR3 is TGTGCCAGCAGTTTATACTTCCAAGAGACCCAGTACTTC.

J is TRBJ1-2 and V is TRBV29-1; no firm D call. The CDR3 contains 12 residues. The V gene's germline CDR1 is SQVTM and CDR2 ANQGSEA. The ends were cut back, 6 bases at V and 4 bases at J, with 12 bases in the middle. The CDR3 is CSVSPGSYGYTF. DNA of the CDR3: TGCAGCGTCTCCCCCGGTTCCTATGGCTACACCTTC.

The rearrangement links TRBV4-2 to TRBJ2-5; 9 bases align to TRBD2. The V segment lost 1 base and the J segment 4 bases; nucleotides outside the gene matches: 4. The CDR3 totals 15 residues. CDR1 is LGHNA, CDR2 YNFKEQ, per germline. The CDR3 sequence is CASSQGRAGGETQYF. DNA of the CDR3: TGTGCCAGCAGCCAAGGTCGAGCGGGAGGAGAGACCCAGTACTTC.

The chain employs TRBV27 and TRBJ1-2; D is uncertain. In germline, CDR1 is MNHEY, CDR2 SMNVEV (reference sequence). The V gene lost 5 bases and the J gene lost 7 bases, with 17 bases spanning the gap. This CDR3 comprises 14 residues. The CDR3 region has the DNA TGTGCCAGCAGTGAAAACCCCAGGATATTTGGCTACACCTTC. It specifies CASSENPRIFGYTF.

This chain links TRBV7-3 with TRBJ2-7; perhaps TRBD1 as D (6 bases). The CDR3 extends over 15 amino acids. V lost 5 bases and J lost 3, with 17 bases in between. Germline V gives CDR1 SGHTA, CDR2 FQGTGA. CDR3 in DNA: TGTGCCAGCAGCCTGTACGACAGGAAAGGCTACGAGCAGTACTTC. It codes for CASSLYDRKGYEQYF.

The chain has TRBV6-5 and TRBJ1-3, with TRBD1 as a possible D gene (5 bases). The germline V gene encodes CDR1 MNHEY and CDR2 SVGAGI. V lost 2 bases and J lost 1, with 6 bases in between. The CDR3 runs 14 residues. The CDR3 spells CASSYGGSGNTIYF. The DNA of the CDR3 is TGTGCCAGCAGTTACGGGGGATCTGGAAACACCATATATTTT.